These 10 T cell receptor beta chains came from one sample sequenced in a study of siplizumab effects on memory and regulatory T cells. Here immunoSEQ multiplex PCR was the method, and the copy in TCRdb shows in-frame clones only, minus some. This table holds 75,000 to 100,000 clones, over 90% found once. Sample: non-Treg CD4+ T cells sorted from blood. All receptors come from a human donor in good health.

V gene TRBV6-5 combines with J gene TRBJ2-1, with D perhaps being TRBD1 or TRBD2 (5 bases each). This CDR3 has 14 residues. The V end lost 5 bases, the J end lost 4 bases, and 12 bases lay between the germline ends. Germline-derived CDR1 and CDR2 are MNHEY and SVGAGI. The CDR3: CASSTNGTYNEQFF. The CDR3 coding sequence is TGTGCCAGCAGTACCAACGGGACGTACAATGAGCAGTTCTTC.

This rearrangement joins TRBV27 to TRBJ1-5, with TRBD1 identical over 7 bases. V lost 2 bases to trimming and J lost 2 bases; unmatched junction nucleotides: 3. The V gene's germline CDR1 is MNHEY and CDR2 SMNVEV (reference sequence). The CDR3 covers 15 residues. The CDR3 loop reads CASSLDREGNQPQHF. In nucleotides, the CDR3 is TGTGCCAGCAGTTTAGACAGGGAGGGCAATCAGCCCCAGCATTTT.

The genes are TRBV19 and TRBJ1-5; no clear D gene. CDR3 size: 16 residues. Germline loops: CDR1 LNHDA, CDR2 SQIVND (reference sequence). V was trimmed by 7 bases and J by 0 bases, leaving 16 bases between them. CDR3 DNA: TGTGCCAGTAAAGGAGGATCGGGGAGTAGCAATCAGCCCCAGCATTTT. The encoded protein is CASKGGSGSSNQPQHF.

The gene calls are TRBV5-1 and TRBJ2-1; 14 bases align to TRBD2. This CDR3 is built from 16 residues. CDR1 is SGHRS and CDR2 is YFSETQ in the germline V gene. The junction had 0 bases not matched to a gene; V was cut back by 0 bases and J by 4 bases. CDR3 nucleotide sequence: TGCGCCAGCAGCTTGGGGACTAGCGGGAGGTACAATGAGCAGTTCTTC. It codes for CASSLGTSGRYNEQFF.

Here the CDR3 reads CASSKGGGYEQYF. The CDR3 DNA sequence: TGTGCCAGCAGTAAGGGTGGGGGGTACGAGCAGTACTTC. The chain combines TRBV6-5 with TRBJ2-5; D is possibly TRBD2 (6 bases). The assigned J gene may be wrong: the sequence end matches TRBJ2-7 better. The CDR3 has 13 amino acids. Germline V gene data show CDR1 as MNHEY and CDR2 as SVGAGI.

This CDR3 reads CASRRLGQNTGELFF. For the CDR3, the DNA is TGCGCCAGCAGACGACTTGGACAGAACACCGGGGAGCTGTTTTTT. The chain has TRBV10-2 and TRBJ2-2; D possibly corresponds to TRBD1 (5 bases). CDR3 length: 15 residues. Trimming removed 6 bases from V and 1 base from J, with 12 bases in between. The V gene's germline CDR1 is WSHSY and CDR2 SAAADI.

This clone was recorded once. The chain is built from TRBV5-1 and TRBJ2-4; D is unresolved. CDR1 SGHRS and CDR2 YFSETQ come from the germline V gene. The V end was cut by 4 bases, the J end by 1 base, with 12 bases between. CDR3 size: 15 residues. The CDR3 DNA is TGCGCCAGCAGCGCCGCCCCTTCCGCCAAAAACATTCAGTACTTC. Encoded protein: CASSAAPSAKNIQYF.

The J gene is TRBJ2-3, the V gene TRBV6-5, with a weak D call TRBD1 (5 bases). Germline assignment: CDR1 MNHEY and CDR2 SVGAGI. V lost 6 bases, J lost 6 bases, and 13 bases lay in between. This CDR3 region has 13 residues. CDR3: CASSDRQSDTQYF. CDR3 nucleotide sequence: TGTGCCAGCAGCGATCGACAGTCCGATACGCAGTATTTT.

The V and J genes are TRBV29-1 and TRBJ2-6, with 11 bases matching TRBD1. Per germline, CDR1 SQVTM and CDR2 ANQGSEA. V gave up 4 bases and J gave up 0 bases; unmatched junction bases: 5. The CDR3 extends over 17 amino acids. CDR3 nucleotides: TGCAGCGTTGGGGGGACAGGGGGACTCTCTGGGGCCAACGTCCTGACTTTC. As protein: CSVGGTGGLSGANVLTF.

The rearrangement links TRBV6-6 to TRBJ2-4; 7 nucleotides line up with TRBD2. Losses at the gene ends were 2 bases for V and 6 bases for J; bases not matched to a gene: 4. The germline gives CDR1 MNHNY, CDR2 SVGAGI (reference sequence). The CDR3 length is 14 residues. The chain's CDR3 is CASSYQGGRNIQYF. The DNA of the CDR3 is TGTGCCAGCAGTTACCAGGGAGGGAGAAACATTCAGTACTTC.